The 2 T cell receptor beta chains presented below share a single source sample, sequenced in a study of metastatic and nonmetastatic thyroid tumors. Not a single patient had been given any form of treatment at any point before undergoing thyroid surgery. TCRdb reassembled clones from the PCR reads with MiXCR. The sample records more than 20,000 clones, about 24% being singletons. The sequencing sample was made of tumor tissue. The receptors come from a male donor with papillary thyroid cancer or a benign thyroid nodule (not recorded which). Some clones in this sample may be carry-over from other donors' samples.

Turning to this clone: This may be a read error, as it is one base from a much larger clone. The J gene is TRBJ2-5, the V gene TRBV12-3 or TRBV12-4; D is perhaps TRBD2 (5 bases). This CDR3 region has 14 residues. The ends were cut back, 3 bases at V and 2 bases at J, with 10 bases in the middle. CDR3 coding DNA: TGTGCCAGCAGTTTCGGGCGGGTGCAAGAGACCCAGTACTTC. Translating it yields CASSFGRVQETQYF.

This clone was observed a single time. The rearrangement links TRBV11-1 to TRBJ1-1; D is unclear. Germline assignment: CDR1 SGHAT and CDR2 FQDESV (reference sequence). Trimming stripped 5 bases from V and 1 base from J, with 20 bases between. The CDR3 is 17 amino acids. The CDR3 loop reads CASSRWVTLIENTEAFF. As DNA, the CDR3 is TGTGCCAGCAGCCGCTGGGTGACTCTAATTGAGAACACTGAAGCTTTCTTT.